This T cell receptor beta chain is from a study of cytomegalovirus exposure and HLA in healthy donors. Notes on the study in general: Further analysis was carried out later, and it showed several of the most significant clusters appearing linked to common viral pathogens. TCR beta chains numbering some 150 were designated cytomegalovirus-associated. Available immune exposure information covered CMV serostatus only.

Both 60 Vbeta primers and 13 Jbeta primers went into the PCR. Method: immunoSEQ multiplex PCR; TCRdb's copy keeps in-frame clones and lacks some. The table records 130,000 to 150,000 clones, less than 85% of them present only once. This clone was seen once. Its cognate antigen is unknown. Germline CDR1 and CDR2: SGHTS and YDEGEE. The V end was cut by 4 bases, the J end by 8 bases, with 18 bases between. The CDR3 is 15 residues long. The chain links TRBV5-8 to TRBJ1-4; tentatively, D is TRBD1 (6 bases). Sequenced: PBMCs. This clonotype was sampled from a man younger than 35 in good health and CMV-seropositive. The CDR3, as DNA: TGTGCCAGCAGCACCGGGACATTAAGAGTGGAAAAACTGTTTTTT. Translating gives CASSTGTLRVEKLFF. The full variable domain, in which reference TRBV5-8 and TRBJ1-4 provide the parts outside the CDR3, is EAGVTQSPTHLIKTRGQQATLRCSPISGHTSVYWYQQALGLGLQFLLWYDEGEERNRGNFPPRFSGRQFPNYSSELNVNALELEDSALYLCASSTGTLRVEKLFFGSGTQLSVL.